Listed below are T cell receptor beta chains from one sample, sequenced in a study of blood T cell repertoires in COVID-19. Clones were sequenced by immunoSEQ multiplex PCR, and TCRdb holds only the in-frame ones, with some missing. This table has 350,000 to 450,000 clones, approximately 92% appearing once. Sequenced sample: PBMCs or T cells enriched from blood (not recorded which). The receptor source for this set is a man younger than 40 who had recovered from COVID-19. The CDR3 runs from the conserved cysteine through the conserved F or W. The order of the fields is D gene, V gene, clone size, J gene, CDR3 DNA, CDR3 protein. D genes are given only for firm matches. A clone size is listed for some rows: how often the clone was seen (once, few, many), or a class if it is expanded.

.	TRBV7-2	.	TRBJ1-2	TGTGCCAGCAGCATGGACAGTTATGGCTACACCTTC	CASSMDSYGYTF
TRBD2	TRBV6-2/TRBV6-3	.	TRBJ2-7	TGTGCCAGCAGCACACCCCCTGGCGGGAGCATCTTCCTCGAGCAGTACTTC	CASSTPPGGSIFLEQYF
.	TRBV28	once	TRBJ1-5	TGTGCCAGCGACCCAGGAGGCAGGACGTACAATCAGCCCCAGCATTTT	CASDPGGRTYNQPQHF
.	TRBV7-9	.	TRBJ1-6	TGTGCCAGCACCCCACGGGACACGGATAATTCACCCCTCCACTTT	CASTPRDTDNSPLHF
TRBD2	TRBV11-2	.	TRBJ2-3	TGTGCCAGCAGCCGAGGGACTAGCGGCACAGATACGCAGTATTTT	CASSRGTSGTDTQYF
TRBD1	TRBV6-1	.	TRBJ2-3	TGTGCCAGCAGTGAAGACCGGACAGGGCTTGATACGCAGTATTTT	CASSEDRTGLDTQYF
.	TRBV19	.	TRBJ2-5	TGTGCCAGTAGTAAACAGGGGGGGTGGGAGACCCAGTACTTC	CASSKQGGWETQYF
.	TRBV12-3/TRBV12-4	.	TRBJ2-7	TGTGCCAGCAGTTCTGTCTATGGCGAGCAGTACTTC	CASSSVYGEQYF
TRBD1	TRBV28	.	TRBJ1-5	TGTGCCAGCAGTCGGACAGGGGACCTCCTTTATATTAATCAGCCCCAGCATTTT	CASSRTGDLLYINQPQHF
.	TRBV28	.	TRBJ1-2	TGTGCCAGCAGTCCTACGTCTGGGGGGGCGAGCTACACCTTC	CASSPTSGGASYTF
.	TRBV27	.	TRBJ2-5	TGTGCCAGCAAAGGGAGGTACCAAGAGACCCAGTACTTC	CASKGRYQETQYF
TRBD1	TRBV3-1/TRBV3-2	.	TRBJ2-1	TGTGCCAGCAGCCAAGCTGGGACAGGGTCGAATGAGCAGTTCTTC	CASSQAGTGSNEQFF
.	TRBV11-2	once	TRBJ1-2	TGTGCCAGCAGCTTAGAATTAGGGGCCAAGTGCACCTTC	CASSLELGAKCTF
.	TRBV4-1	.	TRBJ2-2	TGCGCCAGCAGCCAAGCGGACAGCACCGGGGAGCTGTTTTTT	CASSQADSTGELFF
.	TRBV28	.	TRBJ1-5	TGTGCCAGCAGTACCATGGGGGCACCCTATAGCAATCAGCCCCAGCATTTT	CASSTMGAPYSNQPQHF
TRBD2	TRBV7-2	.	TRBJ2-3	TGTGCCAGCAGCCCACTCGGACTAGCGAAGGCAGATACGCAGTATTTT	CASSPLGLAKADTQYF